Detailed here is one T cell receptor beta chain. Its antigen is as yet unknown. This specimen comes from a study of EBV T-cell therapy then PD-1 blockade in nasopharyngeal carcinoma. Treatment defined: AdE1-LMPpoly-expanded autologous EBV-specific T-cell therapy followed by anti-PD-1 nivolumab. Sequenced by immunoSEQ multiplex PCR; TCRdb stores in-frame clones only, minus some. The sample contains 13,000 to 15,000 clones, approximately 80% of which appear only once. Germline V CDR1 and CDR2: SGHAT, FQDESV (reference sequence). The CDR3 is made up of 15 amino acids. Trimming at V came to 4 bases and at J to 0 bases, leaving 2 bases not matched to a gene.

The chain combines TRBV11-1 with TRBJ2-2; 7 bases are shared with TRBD1. The sequence derives from a man aged 40-55 years with nasopharyngeal carcinoma. The sequencing used CD8+ T cells from blood, collected at day 105 from a patient whose treatment included autologous EBV-specific T cells and nivolumab. This CDR3 reads CASSSDRSNTGELFF. CDR3 nucleotides: TGTGCCAGCAGCTCGGACAGGTCGAACACCGGGGAGCTGTTTTTT.